This T cell receptor beta chain was identified in a study of T-cell memory formation after mild COVID-19. Study conclusions and caveats: The main location of contracting CD4+ clones was CM and EM, and that of contracting CD8+ clones was EMRA. A subset of responding clones appeared in pre-infection memory, suggesting cross-reactive memory joined. Contracting clones, day 15 to 85, had balanced CD4/CD8, and later expanders favored CD4+.

The CDR3 sequence is 14 residues long. The germline V gene has CDR1 LNHDA and CDR2 SQIVND (reference sequence). V lost 3 bases, J lost 4 bases, and 13 bases lay in between. Comment on this clonotype: Antigen unknown.

TCRdb reprocessed the 5' RACE reads via MiXCR and lists one record per CDR3 protein. The profile shows over 500,000 distinct CDR3 sequences, 17% of them singletons. This clonotype was obtained from an adult woman who had mild COVID-19 (a few samples of this study predate the infection). Cell type and time point are not known. The chain has TRBV19 and TRBJ2-7; D is unclear. Sequenced input: PBMCs or a T cell subset sorted from them (not recorded which). CDR3 sequence reads: CASSIATLTYEQYF. Written as DNA, the CDR3 is TGTGCCAGTAGTATCGCCACGCTGACTTACGAGCAGTACTTC.